These 30 T cell receptor beta chains originate from one sample sequenced in a study of technical replicates of blood from several donors. Libraries were prepared by immunoSEQ multiplex PCR; TCRdb keeps only in-frame clonotypes and omits some of them. This table has approximately 81,000 clones, roughly four fifths appearing once. Sequences were obtained from PBMCs. These receptor sequences come from a human donor in good health. Some clones in this sample may be carry-over from other donors' samples.

The chain links TRBV12-5 to TRBJ2-7; maybe TRBD2 (6 bases). The CDR3 totals 13 residues. CDR1 LGHNT and CDR2 FRNRAP come from the germline V gene. Trimming removed 4 bases at V and 3 bases at J, with 10 bases between. The chain's CDR3 is CASGYHSGYEQYF. The CDR3 DNA sequence: TGTGCTAGTGGTTATCATAGCGGCTACGAGCAGTACTTC.

The chain couples TRBV6-5 to TRBJ1-2; D may be TRBD1 (5 bases). The CDR3 runs 12 residues. The germline V and J ends were trimmed by 5 bases and 5 bases, with 9 bases remaining between them. CDR1 is MNHEY and CDR2 is SVGAGI in the germline V gene. CDR3 protein: CASSNPGYGYTF. CDR3 DNA: TGTGCCAGCAGTAACCCAGGGTATGGCTACACCTTC.

The chain carries TRBV19 and TRBJ1-5, with 11 bases that match TRBD1. The junction had 6 bases not matched to a gene; V was cut back by 3 bases and J by 2 bases. In germline, CDR1 is LNHDA, CDR2 SQIVND (reference sequence). This CDR3 has 17 residues. In nucleotides, the CDR3 is TGTGCCAGTAGTATCCGGTGGACAGGGGGCGGCAATCAGCCCCAGCATTTT. Amino acid sequence: CASSIRWTGGGNQPQHF.

V usage is TRBV21-1 and J usage is TRBJ2-1; the table's D gene call, TRBD2, was not cross checked with the DNA. TRBV21-1 is reported as a pseudogene. There are 16 residues in the CDR3. The CDR3: CASSKAATRGTNEQFF. DNA of the CDR3: TGTGCCAGCAGCAAAGCAGCGACCCGGGGGACCAATGAGCAGTTCTTC.

This clone occurred once. The chain employs TRBV4-2 and TRBJ2-3, with 8 bases aligning to TRBD2. Germline V gene sequence: CDR1 LGHNA, CDR2 YNFKEQ. J gave up 1 base and V 3 bases, and 6 bases lay outside the gene matches. The CDR3 loop spans 16 amino acids. The CDR3 protein is CASSQRTTSGTDTQYF. DNA of the CDR3: TGTGCCAGCAGCCAGCGAACGACTAGCGGCACAGATACGCAGTATTTT.

V and J are TRBV15 and TRBJ2-2; 10 nucleotides line up with TRBD1. The CDR3 totals 15 residues. Germline V lookup: CDR1 LNHNV, CDR2 YYDKDF (reference sequence). After removal of 6 bases from V and 10 bases from J, the junction contained 11 bases not matched to a gene. CDR3 region: CATSRQGAINQELFF. The CDR3, as DNA: TGTGCCACCAGTAGACAGGGGGCGATCAATCAGGAGCTGTTTTTT.

In its sample, this clone was seen a few times. At one of its ends the junction is not consistent with the germline gene, which may arise from a read error. The chain links TRBV6-5 to TRBJ1-1, with 8 bases identical to TRBD1. Per germline, CDR1 MNHEY and CDR2 SVGAGI. This CDR3 spans 13 amino acids. DNA for the CDR3: TGTGCCAGCAATTACCAGGGGGCAACTGAAGCTTTCTTT. Protein: CASNYQGATEAFF.

This chain uses TRBV11-3 with TRBJ2-2; tentative D call: TRBD2 (6 bases). The CDR3 contains 14 residues. Germline V gives CDR1 SGHNT, CDR2 YENEEA. V was shortened by 5 bases and J by 1 base, with 8 bases between the two germline ends. The CDR3 DNA follows: TGTGCCAGCAGCGGACTAATGAACACCGGGGAGCTGTTTTTT. This gives the protein CASSGLMNTGELFF.

The rearrangement links TRBV6-6 to TRBJ2-3; TRBD2 is a possible D gene (7 bases). The CDR3 covers 14 residues. CDR1 and CDR2 (germline): MNHNY, SVGAGI (reference sequence). V was pared by 6 bases and J by 3 bases, with 13 bases between. CDR3 protein: CASSARGGTDTQYF. The CDR3 nucleotides are TGTGCCAGCAGCGCAAGGGGGGGGACAGATACGCAGTATTTT.

This sequence joins TRBV30 and TRBJ2-5; D is uncertain. Germline V lookup: CDR1 GTSNPN, CDR2 SVGIG (reference sequence). The CDR3 contains 12 residues. Between the trimmed V and J ends, which lost 2 bases and 1 base, there was a span of 5 bases. Here the CDR3 reads CAWSYSQETQYF. The CDR3 coding sequence is TGTGCCTGGAGTTATTCCCAAGAGACCCAGTACTTC.

The chain employs TRBV9 and TRBJ1-3; D ambiguous. Per the germline V gene, CDR1 is SGDLS and CDR2 is YYNGEE. The CDR3 covers 17 residues. The V and J ends lost 0 bases and 4 bases respectively, with 17 bases between them. The CDR3 is CASSVVDNPWPGNTIYF. CDR3 DNA sequence: TGTGCCAGCAGCGTAGTAGACAATCCCTGGCCCGGAAACACCATATATTTT.

This clone was detected once. The chain recombines TRBV6-5 with TRBJ2-1; possible D gene TRBD2, 5 bases. The CDR3 runs to 12 residues. The germline V and J ends were trimmed by 8 bases and 3 bases, with 8 bases remaining between them. Looked up from germline, CDR1 is MNHEY and CDR2 is SVGAGI. CDR3 protein: CASPEGYNEQFF. For the CDR3, the DNA is TGTGCCAGCCCTGAGGGCTACAATGAGCAGTTCTTC.

The chain has TRBV10-3 and TRBJ1-1, with unresolved D. From germline, CDR1 is ENHRY and CDR2 SYGVKD. Trimming took 6 bases from V and 0 from J, leaving 14 bases between them. This CDR3 has 15 residues. The CDR3 DNA sequence: TGTGCCATCAGCCCAACAACAGCTATGAACACTGAAGCTTTCTTT. Amino acids: CAISPTTAMNTEAFF.

This chain uses TRBV7-2 with TRBJ1-5, with D uncertain. Germline V CDR1 and CDR2: SGHTA, FQGNSA. The CDR3 sequence is 15 residues long. Between the trimmed V and J ends, which lost 3 bases and 4 bases, there was a span of 13 bases. CDR3 sequence (DNA): TGTGCCAGCAGCTTGGACGGACTAACGAATCAGCCCCAGCATTTT. As protein: CASSLDGLTNQPQHF.

In its sample, this clone was seen once. This chain links TRBV5-6 with TRBJ2-7; TRBD1 matches at 9 bases. The germline V gene has CDR1 SGHDT and CDR2 YYEEEE. The CDR3 is 14 amino acids. Unmatched junction bases numbered 5, after V lost 7 bases and J lost 0 bases. As DNA, the CDR3 is TGTGCCAGCCGGGGGACAGGGAGCTCCTACGAGCAGTACTTC. This sequence encodes CASRGTGSSYEQYF.

This clone is a singleton in its sample. The chain uses TRBV6-5 and TRBJ2-3; TRBD2 aligns across 8 bases. This CDR3 comprises 13 residues. J was trimmed by 5 bases and V by 6 bases; bases with no gene match: 4. Germline CDR1 and CDR2: MNHEY and SVGAGI. This CDR3 is CASRGLEIDTQYF. The CDR3 DNA follows: TGTGCCAGCAGGGGACTAGAGATAGATACGCAGTATTTT.

This clone was observed a single time. The CDR3 sequence is CASSTGTSGSTDTQYF. CDR3 sequence (DNA): TGTGCCAGCAGCACAGGGACTAGCGGGAGCACAGATACGCAGTATTTT. The chain has TRBV7-2 and TRBJ2-3; 12 bases map to TRBD2. J lost 0 bases, V lost 5 bases, and 3 bases had no gene match. The CDR3 extends over 16 amino acids. Germline loops: CDR1 SGHTA, CDR2 FQGNSA.

The chain carries TRBV29-1 and TRBJ1-1; D may be TRBD1 (5 bases). This CDR3 region has 14 residues. V dropped 2 bases and J dropped 0 bases, with 10 bases sitting between them. CDR1 and CDR2 (germline): SQVTM, ANQGSEA. Written as DNA, the CDR3 is TGCAGCGTTGAAAGGGCCAGGGTGAACACTGAAGCTTTCTTT. Its protein product is CSVERARVNTEAFF. The variable domain in full, with the rest retrieved from reference TRBV29-1 and TRBJ1-1, is SAVISQKPSRDICQRGTSLTIQCQVDSQVTMMFWYRQQPGQSLTLIATANQGSEATYESGFVIDKFPISRPNLTFSTLTVSNMSPEDSSIYLCSVERARVNTEAFFGQGTRLTVV.

The chain couples TRBV4-1 to TRBJ2-1; 9 nucleotides align to TRBD1. V gave up 3 bases and J gave up 9 bases; unmatched junction bases: 6. Germline CDR1 MGHRA, CDR2 YSYEKL. The CDR3 length is 14 residues. DNA for the CDR3: TGCGCCAGCAGCCAGAAGGGACAGGGAGTTGAGCAGTTCTTC. It yields the protein CASSQKGQGVEQFF.

The rearrangement uses TRBV4-2 and TRBJ2-7, with TRBD1 matching 7 bases. This CDR3 region has 14 residues. Germline V lookup: CDR1 LGHNA, CDR2 YNFKEQ. Germline trimming cut 5 bases from V and 0 bases from J; bases unmatched to any gene: 4. The CDR3 is CASSTDRSSYEQYF. CDR3 coding DNA: TGTGCCAGCAGCACGGACAGGAGCTCCTACGAGCAGTACTTC.

On this clone itself: One junction end disagrees with the germline gene, perhaps due to a read error. The chain is built from TRBV25-1 and TRBJ1-2; tentative D call: TRBD1 (5 bases). In germline, CDR1 is MGHDK, CDR2 SYGVNS. CDR3 length: 12 amino acids. The CDR3 DNA follows: TGTGCCAGCGGTGACAGTATCTATGGCTACACCTTC. Its translation: CASGDSIYGYTF.

The chain uses TRBV4-1 and TRBJ1-3; D possibly corresponds to TRBD1 (5 bases). CDR3 length: 19 amino acids. Looked up from germline, CDR1 is MGHRA and CDR2 is YSYEKL. V dropped 0 bases and J dropped 0 bases, with 18 bases sitting between them. The CDR3, as DNA: TGCGCCAGCAGCCAAGATCCTGCTGCAGGGTCGAGCTCTGGAAACACCATATATTTT. It codes for CASSQDPAAGSSSGNTIYF.

This clone was observed a handful of times. This chain uses TRBV5-1 with TRBJ2-7, with TRBD2 matching 9 bases. CDR3 length: 13 amino acids. V lost 0 bases, J lost 11 bases, and 6 bases stayed unmatched. Germline V lookup: CDR1 SGHRS, CDR2 YFSETQ. In DNA form, the CDR3 reads TGCGCCAGCAGCTTGGTAGTAGCGGGAGTGGAGTACTTC. Translating it yields CASSLVVAGVEYF.

J is TRBJ1-1 and V is TRBV5-4; D ambiguous. CDR1 is SGHNT, CDR2 YYREEE, per germline (reference sequence). This CDR3 spans 14 amino acids. Trimming took 0 bases from V and 2 from J, leaving 8 bases between them. CDR3 bases: TGTGCCAGCAGCTTGGCCAACAGAAACACTGAAGCTTTCTTT. It yields the protein CASSLANRNTEAFF.

The chain combines TRBV6-4 with TRBJ1-3; no definite D call. V was cut by 7 bases and J by 3 bases, with 4 bases left in between. This CDR3 has 11 amino acids. Germline loops: CDR1 MRHNA, CDR2 SNTAGT. The CDR3 sequence is CASISGNTIYF. CDR3 sequence (DNA): TGTGCCAGCATCAGTGGAAACACCATATATTTT.

In the case of this clone: Other DNA variants within this sample encode the same CDR3. The CDR3 region has the DNA TGTGCCAGCAGCCACGGCTCCTACGAGCAGTACTTC. Translated: CASSHGSYEQYF. V is TRBV7-2 and J is TRBJ2-7; D is uncertain. This CDR3 is 12 amino acids long. V was shortened by 5 bases and J by 0 bases, with 5 bases between the two germline ends. Germline-derived CDR1 and CDR2 are SGHTA and FQGNSA.

This clone has only one observation. V gene TRBV7-3 combines with J gene TRBJ2-2; the match to TRBD1 covers 9 bases. V was pared by 4 bases and J by 7 bases, with 10 bases of the junction left unmatched. Germline-derived CDR1 and CDR2 are SGHTA and FQGTGA. CDR3 length: 16 residues. CDR3 sequence (DNA): TGTGCCAGCAGCTCCCAGCCGGGACAGGGCGGCGGGGAGCTGTTTTTT. Its protein is CASSSQPGQGGGELFF.

Within the sample, this clone is medium-sized. In nucleotides, the CDR3 is TGTGCCAGCAGTGATGCAGACACCGGTGGCTACACCTTC. Its protein product is CASSDADTGGYTF. V usage is TRBV6-4 and J usage is TRBJ1-2, with D hard to call. This CDR3 spans 13 amino acids. V lost 3 bases to trimming and J lost 7 bases, with 12 bases between them. Germline-derived CDR1 and CDR2 are MRHNA and SNTAGT.

This chain links TRBV7-2 with TRBJ2-3; TRBD2 aligns across 14 bases. Per germline, CDR1 SGHTA and CDR2 FQGNSA. V gave up 4 bases and J gave up 3 bases; unmatched junction bases: 6. The CDR3 contains 17 residues. CDR3 nucleotide sequence: TGTGCCAGCAGCTCCAGACTAGCGGGAGGGCCTACAGATACGCAGTATTTT. Protein product: CASSSRLAGGPTDTQYF.

The chain links TRBV9 to TRBJ2-3, with D maybe TRBD2 (6 bases). CDR1 is SGDLS, CDR2 YYNGEE, per germline. V was trimmed by 3 bases and J by 2 bases, leaving 13 bases between them. The length of the CDR3 is 15 residues. For the CDR3, the DNA is TGTGCCAGCAGCGGATTTGAGCGGGCCACAGATACGCAGTATTTT. Translated: CASSGFERATDTQYF.